These T cell receptor beta chains were read from a single sample in a study of control samples from healthy donors and cancer patients. Repertoires were generated with immunoSEQ multiplex PCR, while TCRdb's copy carries only in-frame clones and drops some. The sample shows under 150,000 clones, more than 70% of them seen only once. Sequenced: blood. Source of these receptors: a man in his forties or fifties in good health. Each CDR3 is given with its conserved first and last residue. A D gene is named only where the DNA matches it firmly. Some rows mark clone size as missing; the rest say once, few, many or name a class of expanded clone.

.	TRBJ1-2	TRBV30	.	CAWSSIGGRSYGYTF	TGTGCCTGGAGTTCCATCGGGGGGCGAAGCTATGGCTACACCTTC
.	TRBJ2-3	TRBV9	once	CASSVVASTDTQYF	TGTGCCAGCAGCGTAGTGGCTAGCACAGATACGCAGTATTTT
.	TRBJ1-2	TRBV30	few	CAWSTEVLGRHGYTF	TGTGCCTGGAGTACCGAGGTATTGGGCCGGCATGGCTACACCTTC
.	TRBJ1-5	TRBV12-3/TRBV12-4	.	CASSFYSNQPQHF	TGTGCCAGCAGTTTCTATAGCAATCAGCCCCAGCATTTT
.	TRBJ1-2	TRBV7-8	.	CASSFTGWGGYTF	TGTGCCAGCAGCTTTACAGGGTGGGGTGGCTACACCTTC
.	TRBJ1-4	TRBV18	once	CASSSFWGSTNEKLFF	TGTGCCAGCTCCTCGTTTTGGGGATCGACTAATGAAAAACTGTTTTTT
.	TRBJ1-3	TRBV7-3	.	CASSPGPASGNTIYF	TGTGCCAGCAGCCCTGGGCCAGCCTCTGGAAACACCATATATTTT
.	TRBJ1-2	TRBV18	.	CASSPQLGTGYGYTF	TGTGCCAGCTCACCACAACTCGGAACTGGCTATGGCTACACCTTC
TRBD1	TRBJ2-7	TRBV20-1	.	CSARTGGEQYF	TGCAGTGCTCGGACAGGGGGGGAGCAGTACTTC
TRBD1	TRBJ1-2	TRBV30	few	CAWSRDRPYGYTF	TGTGCCTGGAGCCGGGACAGGCCCTATGGCTACACCTTC
.	TRBJ1-2	TRBV12-3/TRBV12-4	.	CASSIKNYGYTF	TGTGCCAGCAGTATTAAGAACTATGGCTACACCTTC
.	TRBJ1-1	TRBV5-1	few	CASSREGVNTEAFF	TGCGCCAGCAGTAGGGAAGGCGTGAACACTGAAGCTTTCTTT
.	TRBJ2-2	TRBV7-6	.	CASSYATENTGELFF	TGTGCCAGCTCGTACGCGACAGAGAACACCGGGGAGCTGTTTTTT
TRBD1	TRBJ1-1	TRBV24-1	.	CATSDPDRDVAFF	TGTGCCACCAGTGACCCAGACAGGGACGTGGCTTTCTTT
.	TRBJ1-2	TRBV5-1	.	CASSLGNYGYTF	TGCGCCAGCAGCTTGGGGAACTATGGCTACACCTTC
TRBD1	TRBJ1-1	TRBV29-1	.	CSVEVGQGGTAFF	TGCAGCGTTGAAGTGGGACAGGGAGGGACGGCTTTCTTT
.	TRBJ2-7	TRBV30	.	CAWSEASANEQYF	TGTGCCTGGAGTGAGGCATCAGCGAACGAGCAGTACTTC
.	TRBJ1-1	TRBV7-2	few	CASIKSTEAFF	TGTGCCAGCATCAAAAGTACTGAAGCTTTCTTT
.	TRBJ2-7	TRBV13	.	CASSLGGRVEQYF	TGTGCCAGCAGCTTAGGGGGCAGGGTCGAGCAGTACTTC
.	TRBJ2-3	TRBV6-6	few	CASSRGGTTDTQYF	TGTGCCAGCAGTCGAGGGGGAACCACAGATACGCAGTATTTT
.	TRBJ1-1	TRBV5-1	.	CASSLTLINTEAFF	TGCGCCAGCAGCTTGACTTTGATAAACACTGAAGCTTTCTTT
TRBD2	TRBJ2-5	TRBV24-1	.	CATSSSGGGRETQYF	TGTGCCACCAGTTCCAGCGGGGGGGGAAGAGAGACCCAGTACTTC
.	TRBJ2-5	TRBV5-1	.	CASSLGHGRETQYF	TGCGCCAGCAGCTTGGGCCATGGGAGGGAGACCCAGTACTTC
TRBD1	TRBJ1-3	TRBV24-1	.	CATSDTRTGENTIYF	TGTGCCACCAGTGACACTCGGACAGGGGAAAACACCATATATTTT
.	TRBJ1-1	TRBV18	.	CASSPRRGSTEAFF	TGTGCCAGCTCCCCCAGACGGGGTTCCACTGAAGCTTTCTTT
.	TRBJ1-1	TRBV2	.	CASRKDSPEAFF	TGTGCCAGCAGGAAGGACAGCCCTGAGGCTTTCTTT
.	TRBJ2-7	TRBV6-6	.	CASSAGYEQYF	TGTGCCAGCAGCGCGGGCTACGAGCAGTACTTC
TRBD1	TRBJ1-1	TRBV10-1	.	CASSESRDSQAFF	TGCGCCAGCAGTGAGTCCAGGGACAGCCAAGCTTTCTTT
.	TRBJ1-3	TRBV7-2	.	CASSLEDISGNTIYF	TGTGCCAGCAGCTTAGAGGACATCTCTGGAAACACCATATATTTT
.	TRBJ2-7	TRBV9	.	CASSVGYREPVEQYF	TGTGCCAGCAGCGTAGGTTACAGGGAACCGGTCGAGCAGTACTTC
.	TRBJ2-1	TRBV25-1	.	CASSESGGQYNEQFF	TGTGCCAGCAGTGAATCCGGGGGACAGTACAATGAGCAGTTCTTC
.	TRBJ2-4	TRBV4-1	.	CASSHPISLAKNIQYF	TGCGCCAGCAGCCACCCCATTTCGCTAGCCAAAAACATTCAGTACTTC
.	TRBJ1-1	TRBV6-1	few	CASSERGWGRGAFF	TGTGCCAGCAGTGAACGGGGTTGGGGGCGTGGAGCTTTCTTT
.	TRBJ1-1	TRBV6-5	.	CASRRQANTEAFF	TGTGCCAGCAGACGACAGGCCAACACTGAAGCTTTCTTT
.	TRBJ2-7	TRBV5-1	.	CASSLATDTYEQYF	TGCGCCAGCAGCTTGGCCACAGATACCTACGAGCAGTACTTC
.	TRBJ1-2	TRBV7-9	.	CASSFVQGGGYTF	TGTGCCAGCAGCTTTGTTCAGGGCGGAGGCTACACCTTC
TRBD2	TRBJ2-3	TRBV2	.	CASKRGDYTDTQYF	TGTGCCAGCAAGCGCGGGGACTACACAGATACGCAGTATTTT
.	TRBJ2-1	TRBV3-1/TRBV3-2	.	CASSPATRNEQFF	TGTGCCAGCAGCCCAGCCACTAGAAATGAGCAGTTCTTC
TRBD1	TRBJ1-3	TRBV5-1	.	CASSLGGTDPSGNTIYF	TGCGCCAGCAGCTTGGGAGGGACAGACCCCTCTGGAAACACCATATATTTT
TRBD2	TRBJ2-1	TRBV24-1	.	CATSEGKRGAGDNEQFF	TGTGCCACCAGTGAAGGCAAGCGGGGGGCGGGTGACAATGAGCAGTTCTTC
.	TRBJ1-2	TRBV7-9	.	CASTIGDLKGYGYTF	TGTGCCAGCACCATAGGGGATCTCAAGGGCTATGGCTACACCTTC
.	TRBJ2-1	TRBV18	.	CASSPDSDSAFF	TGTGCCAGCTCACCTGATTCCGACAGTGCGTTCTTC
.	TRBJ2-7	TRBV28	once	CASRGAVYEQYF	TGTGCCAGCAGAGGTGCAGTATACGAGCAGTACTTC
.	TRBJ2-2	TRBV5-1	.	CASSLSANTGELFF	TGCGCCAGCAGCTTGTCTGCGAACACCGGGGAGCTGTTTTTT
.	TRBJ2-3	TRBV27	.	CASKPLVSSADTQYF	TGTGCCAGCAAACCTCTAGTGAGTTCCGCAGATACGCAGTATTTT
.	TRBJ1-1	TRBV29-1	.	CSARGATEAFF	TGCAGCGCAAGGGGGGCCACTGAAGCTTTCTTT
.	TRBJ2-4	TRBV7-9	.	CASSPPKNIQYF	TGTGCCAGCAGCCCGCCTAAAAACATTCAGTACTTC
TRBD2	TRBJ2-3	TRBV4-1	.	CASSLTSGATDTQYF	TGCGCCAGCAGCCTGACTAGCGGGGCCACAGATACGCAGTATTTT
TRBD1	TRBJ1-3	TRBV29-1	few	CSVEQGRNTIYF	TGCAGCGTGGAACAGGGGAGGAACACCATATATTTT
.	TRBJ2-5	TRBV7-2	.	CASSLVATTIGETQYF	TGTGCCAGCAGCTTAGTAGCGACAACCATCGGAGAGACCCAGTACTTC